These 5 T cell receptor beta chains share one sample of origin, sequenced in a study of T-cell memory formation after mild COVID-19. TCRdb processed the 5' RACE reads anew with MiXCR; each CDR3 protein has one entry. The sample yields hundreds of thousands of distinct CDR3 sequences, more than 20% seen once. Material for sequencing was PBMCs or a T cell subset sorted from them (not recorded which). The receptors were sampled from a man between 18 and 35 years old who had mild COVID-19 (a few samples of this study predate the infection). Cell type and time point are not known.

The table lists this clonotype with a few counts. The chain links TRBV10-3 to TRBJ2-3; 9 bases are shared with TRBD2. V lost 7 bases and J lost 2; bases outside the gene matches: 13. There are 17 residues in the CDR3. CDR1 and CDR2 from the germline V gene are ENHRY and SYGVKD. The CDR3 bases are TGTGCCATCATGGGCGGCATAAGCGGGGGGTCCACAGATACGCAGTATTTT. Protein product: CAIMGGISGGSTDTQYF.

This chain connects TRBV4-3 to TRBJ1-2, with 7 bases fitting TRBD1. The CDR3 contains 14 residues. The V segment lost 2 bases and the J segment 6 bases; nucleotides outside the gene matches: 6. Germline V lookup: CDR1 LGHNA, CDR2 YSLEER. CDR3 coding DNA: TGCGCCAGCAGCCAATCCTTAGACAGGGATGGCTACACCTTC. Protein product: CASSQSLDRDGYTF.

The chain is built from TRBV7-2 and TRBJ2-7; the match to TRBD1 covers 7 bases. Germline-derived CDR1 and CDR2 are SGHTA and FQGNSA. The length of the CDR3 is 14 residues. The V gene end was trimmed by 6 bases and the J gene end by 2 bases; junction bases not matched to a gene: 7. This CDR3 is CASSFWTGPYEQYF. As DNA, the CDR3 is TGTGCCAGCAGTTTCTGGACAGGTCCCTACGAGCAGTACTTC.

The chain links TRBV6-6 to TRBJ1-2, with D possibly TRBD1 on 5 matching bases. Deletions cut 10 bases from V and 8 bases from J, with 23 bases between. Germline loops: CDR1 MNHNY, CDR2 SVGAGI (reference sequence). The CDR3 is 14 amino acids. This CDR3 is CATSPGATASGYTF. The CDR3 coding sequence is TGTGCCACCTCCCCCGGGGCTACCGCATCGGGCTACACCTTC.

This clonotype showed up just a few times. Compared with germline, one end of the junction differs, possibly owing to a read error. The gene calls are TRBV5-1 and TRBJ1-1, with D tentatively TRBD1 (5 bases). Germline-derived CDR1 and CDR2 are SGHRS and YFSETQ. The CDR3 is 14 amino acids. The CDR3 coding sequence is TGCGCCAGCAGATTGGGACGGTCGAACACTGAAGCTTTCTTT. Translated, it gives CASRLGRSNTEAFF.